This entry features one TCR beta chain sequence. Its cognate antigen has yet to be identified. No clone much larger than this one lies a single base away; base qualities are absent. The CDR3, cysteine through phenylalanine, is 18 amino acids long. The only DNA kept is the CDR3, 54 bases in frame from the first base. The germline V gene encodes CDR1 PRHDT and CDR2 FYEKMQ (reference sequence). At the junction V is shortened by 0 bases and J by 0 bases, with 15 bases in between. This specimen belongs to a study of cytomegalovirus exposure and HLA in healthy donors (dated by TCRdb to the late 2010s). As for the study more broadly: According to an earlier analysis of 587 of the donors, 150 million to 200 million T cells yielded over 90 million unique TCR beta sequences and approximately 280 Gb of sequence data. An early release that covered about 640 HLA-typed donors contained approximately 300 gigabases of sequencing data and tens of millions of unique TCR sequences. Among the roughly 430 genotyped donors, about 83% belonged to the genetic ancestry cluster associated with self-reported Caucasian donors. The aim of the study was to test whether cataloging public T cell receptors could identify signatures of past pathogen exposure. The T cell repertoires of roughly 660 subjects were profiled by immunosequencing and related to cytomegalovirus serostatus. Besides the first cohort of roughly 640 subjects, a separate validation cohort made up of over 100 different subjects was used. The study combined high-throughput TCR immunosequencing, statistical association of individual TCRs with disease status, and machine learning to predict cytomegalovirus infection status. A later analysis re-analyzed previously published TCR beta repertoires from about 730 donors and added high-resolution HLA genotyping to study TCR occurrence patterns. Rather than using new phenotypic data, the later analysis identified candidate immune exposures from TCR beta sequences and from how often those sequences occurred across donors. To decide whether each TCR beta V gene segment behaved as functional or pseudogenic, an earlier analysis of some 600 of the donors relied on high-throughput TCR beta sequencing. Donor age, sex, ethnicity and CMV serostatus were collected together with the repertoire data. A later genetic analysis took genome-wide SNP genotypes for about 60% of the roughly 670 donors and used that subset as a discovery cohort. All discovery cohort repertoires had been generated using a single sequencing platform. Both class I and class II loci were covered by HLA typing, at four-digit resolution. The number of donors typed differed by locus, with roughly 620-630 for A, B, C, DRB1 and DQB1, around 500 for DQA1, 600 to 610 for DPA1, and around 450 for DPB1. Because of strong linkage in the cohort, roughly five DR-DQ haplotypes were treated as single units for association and clustering. Across some 400 genotyped donors of the cohort, an average of roughly 250,000 unique TCR beta nucleotide sequences per donor were sequenced, and roughly 18% of those sequences were non-productive.

Summary of the overall study and its limitations: A further reported finding was that TCR beta sequences accurately predicted the HLA-A and HLA-B alleles for most subjects in the first cohort. When HLA alleles, especially DR and DQ, strongly co-occurred, attributing TCR associations to individual alleles was difficult. Because HLA typing was missing for some donors at each locus, association tests included only the typed subset. In an earlier analysis of about 540 of the donors, most TCR beta V segments were observed in productive rearrangements about 87% or about 30% of the time, broadly matching IMGT annotations. A total of around 150 TCR beta chains were listed by the study as associated with cytomegalovirus. Linkage disequilibrium might explain the correlated functional status among segregating V segments, but an unknown experimental factor could not be excluded. In vitro tests confirmed that three of the cytomegalovirus-associated TCR beta chains recognize cytomegalovirus antigens. In a later analysis, the rate of TCR association differed among HLA loci, with DRB1 alleles having the most associated TCRs and HLA-C alleles having the fewest. In a later analysis, HLA-associated TCR beta chains showed more clonal expansion and lower generation probabilities than non-associated chains that were equally common. Because counts were too low, some 17 rarely observed V segments, including chromosome 9 orphons, were excluded from the earlier analysis of 587 of the donors. Some IMGT-functional V segments, including TRBV6-2 and TRBV6-3, could not be distinguished by the 87-base-pair reads and were therefore excluded. A group of highly shared sequence variants was considered likely to be a technical artifact of the sequencing pipeline. In a later genetic analysis, fewer N-insertions in productive TCRs were reported among donors in an Asian-associated ancestry cluster than the roughly 710-donor mean. Presence/absence analyses assumed roughly uniform sequencing depth across donors, an assumption that may not hold. In this cohort, only TCR beta chains were sequenced, and detectable features were limited by the absence of alpha or paired-chain data. In a later genetic analysis, a missense DCLRE1C variant was associated with V-gene and J-gene trimming of TCR beta chains, and the association was replicated in an independent cohort. According to a later analysis, most CMV-associated TCR beta chains appeared to be HLA-restricted, and the HLA associations seemed to be driven largely by CMV exposure. CMV serostatus was the only immune exposure information available for the cohort. At a false discovery rate of 0.05, a later analysis linked around 15,000 TCR beta sequences to specific HLA alleles. Several of the top co-occurrence clusters appeared to be linked to parvovirus B19, influenza, CMV and Epstein-Barr virus, according to a later analysis. According to the authors, the approach could potentially be generalized to other disease states and immunological phenotypes. Cytomegalovirus status was reported to be diagnosed by the classifier with high specificity and sensitivity in both the original and validation cohorts. Most TCR sequences were observed very rarely across donors, whereas some public TCRs were present in many individuals.

Libraries were made using the immunoSEQ multiplex PCR assay. A mixture of 60 forward primers for TCR Vbeta segments and 13 reverse primers for TCR Jbeta segments was used in the multiplex PCR. Amplification of the CDR3 region of rearranged TCR beta genes was performed with a multiplex PCR assay on genomic DNA. Amplified TCR beta libraries were sequenced as 87-base-pair reads on the Illumina HiSeq System. As for the original processing: A later analysis counted some 74 million unique TCR beta chains across the approximately 700 repertoires, and about 10 million of these chains were shared by at least two donors. Raw reads were error-corrected and collapsed into unique sequences with a nearest-neighbor algorithm that merged closely related sequences to remove PCR and sequencing errors. V, D and J gene segments were assigned by aligning CDR3 sequences to IMGT reference sequences. For a sequence to be retained, at least a six-nucleotide match to both a V gene segment and a J gene segment was required. Rearrangements were classified as productive when the CDR3 lacked stop codons and remained in frame with V and J, and all other rearrangements were classified as non-productive. Following IMGT convention, CDR3 was defined as the stretch from the second conserved V-encoded cysteine up to the conserved J-encoded phenylalanine. Sequences without an unambiguous match to a single V gene segment were excluded from the earlier analysis of about 600 of the donors. In an earlier analysis of approximately 590 of the donors, V segments were called functional above 56.7% productive rearrangements and were called segregating when the between-donor standard deviation exceeded 5%. A statistical classification framework was built for diagnosing cytomegalovirus status from the catalog of TCR beta chain sequences. V and J gene assignment, in a later analysis, came from comparing TCR nucleotide sequences with IMGT/GENE-DB human TR gene sequences. A later analysis assigned CDR3 sequences and most-parsimonious VDJ recombination scenarios with the TCRdist pipeline. In a later analysis, each TCR beta chain was defined by its CDR3 amino acid sequence together with its V-gene family, and reads without a unique V-gene family were excluded. In a later analysis, 500 to 700 highly shared, low-generation-probability nucleotide sequences were removed to address suspected cross-contamination and a sequencing artifact. In a later analysis, a clonal expansion index for each public chain was calculated from normalized within-repertoire ranks of inferred template counts. In a later analysis, generation probabilities were computed with a VDJ recombination model fitted to out-of-frame rearrangements, and the resulting probabilities were checked against IGoR. A later analysis scored TCR-TCR, TCR-HLA and TCR-CMV co-occurrence with hypergeometric tests, applying a repertoire-size bias correction to TCR pairs. To estimate false discovery rates, a later analysis permuted the HLA or CMV assignments 20 times. In a later analysis, co-occurring TCRs were grouped with DBSCAN, and TCRdist sequence similarity was added when clustering was performed within HLA-allele-positive subsets. Co-occurrence clustering excluded repertoires with fewer than 30,000 or more than 120,000 public chains, plus five with anomalous nucleotide sharing. This is the immuneACCESS table as TCRdb keeps it, with only in-frame sequences that have V and J called. A part of the clones is gone; compared with another copy, unresolved V genes explain less than half, and the rest is unexplained. V and J calls plus clone size are reproduced from that table; the DNA served to infer D and trimming. This sample lists some 150,000 clones; approximately 90% were detected once. 0.85% of the sample is taken by the ten largest.

The cohort comprised some 700 healthy bone marrow donors. At the time of sampling, all cohort members were nominally healthy, though unrecorded immune exposures were likely present. The donor tested CMV seronegative and was one of the 352 seronegative cohort members. Each donor provided a peripheral blood sample, and peripheral blood mononuclear cells were used for TCR beta sequencing. Genomic DNA was extracted from the blood cell samples with the Qiagen DNeasy Blood Extraction Kit. The chain was built from TRBV13 and TRBJ2-1; the D gene is unclear. The source of this sequence is a woman under 40 in good health and CMV-seronegative. Sequencing was done on a sample of PBMCs. CDR3 loop: CASSLGHRRITSYNEQFF. The base sequence is TGTGCCAGCAGCTTAGGCCACCGGCGGATAACCTCCTACAATGAGCAGTTCTTC. With the rest looked up from the reference TRBV13 and TRBJ2-1 genes rather than sequenced, the full variable domain is AAGVIQSPRHLIKEKRETATLKCYPIPRHDTVYWYQQGPGQDPQFLISFYEKMQSDKGSIPDRFSAQQFSDYHSELNMSSLELGDSALYFCASSLGHRRITSYNEQFFGPGTRLTVL.